This TCR beta chain was sequenced during a study of blood T cell repertoires in COVID-19. Overall study: COVID-19 samples from acute and convalescent phases originated in the United States, Italy and Spain. In each case, the material was cDNA or gDNA derived from T cells, B-cell-depleted T cells, or PBMCs.

Seattle cases were enrolled at active infection and followed longitudinally. TCRdb keeps only in-frame clones here, not all; method: immunoSEQ multiplex PCR. The table records 150,000 to 200,000 clones, 92% of them present only once. The germline gives CDR1 MDHEN, CDR2 SYDVKM. The CDR3 contains 14 residues. V lost 7 bases, J lost 2 bases, and 14 bases lay in between. This chain connects TRBV28 to TRBJ1-2; D unclear. This clonotype originated in a man aged 25 to 40 with COVID-19, enrolled during active disease. The sequenced sample consisted of peripheral blood. The DNA of the CDR3 is TGTGCCAGCAACCGAGACATGAACAACTATGGCTACACCTTC. It translates to CASNRDMNNYGYTF.